The 30 T cell receptor beta chains listed next were all sequenced from one sample in a study of blood T cell repertoires in COVID-19. Only in-frame clones appear in the TCRdb table, and some are missing; sequencing was by immunoSEQ multiplex PCR. The sample lists about 220,000 clones, around 81% occurring once. The sample comprised peripheral blood. The receptors here all came from a woman aged 25 to 39 who had recovered from COVID-19.

This clone has just one count. V and J are TRBV24-1 and TRBJ1-4; TRBD1 matches at 10 bases. Germline V gene data show CDR1 as KGHDR and CDR2 as SFDVKD. CDR3 length: 17 amino acids. Unmatched junction bases numbered 3, after V lost 3 bases and J lost 0 bases. CDR3 amino acids: CATSDGTGVATNEKLFF. Here the CDR3 DNA reads TGTGCCACCAGTGATGGGACAGGGGTTGCAACTAATGAAAAACTGTTTTTT.

V is TRBV10-3 and J is TRBJ2-3; 8 bases are shared with TRBD1. The V and J ends lost 3 bases and 1 base, in that order; junction bases with no gene match: 3. The germline V gene has CDR1 ENHRY and CDR2 SYGVKD. There are 15 residues in the CDR3. CDR3 sequence reads: CAISDVDRGTDTQYF. The CDR3 DNA reads TGTGCCATCAGTGACGTGGACAGGGGCACAGATACGCAGTATTTT.

This clone was seen more than once but under ten times. The chain couples TRBV7-9 to TRBJ1-1, with D possibly being TRBD1 (6 bases). V was shortened by 1 base and J by 6 bases, with 9 bases between the two germline ends. The CDR3 sequence is 13 residues long. Per the germline V gene, CDR1 is SEHNR and CDR2 is FQNEAQ (reference sequence). In nucleotides, the CDR3 is TGTGCCAGCAGCTTAGAAGGGGGAGCTGAAGCTTTCTTT. It is translated as CASSLEGGAEAFF.

V and J are TRBV7-9 and TRBJ2-1, with 8 bases fitting TRBD2. Per germline, CDR1 SEHNR and CDR2 FQNEAQ (reference sequence). The CDR3 length is 16 residues. Unmatched junction bases numbered 13, after V lost 5 bases and J lost 7 bases. The CDR3 sequence is CASSPGLAQLVNEQFF. CDR3 sequence (DNA): TGTGCCAGCAGCCCCGGACTAGCTCAGTTGGTGAATGAGCAGTTCTTC.

The V gene is TRBV9, the J gene TRBJ1-5; TRBD1 is a possible D gene (6 bases). The V and J ends lost 4 bases and 0 bases respectively, with 8 bases between them. The CDR3 length is 14 residues. From germline, CDR1 is SGDLS and CDR2 YYNGEE. The CDR3 spells CASSRTDSNQPQHF. CDR3 coding DNA: TGTGCCAGCAGCCGGACAGATAGCAATCAGCCCCAGCATTTT.

This sequence joins TRBV5-1 and TRBJ2-7; TRBD1 matches 11 bases. The CDR3 spans 19 residues. Germline V gene sequence: CDR1 SGHRS, CDR2 YFSETQ. V was pared by 0 bases and J by 0 bases, with 11 bases of the junction left unmatched. The DNA of the CDR3 is TGCGCCAGCAGCTTGGGTTCTGGGACAGGGGGGTCCACCTCCTACGAGCAGTACTTC. This translates into CASSLGSGTGGSTSYEQYF.

This chain uses TRBV30 with TRBJ2-2, with 9 bases that match TRBD2. Trimming took 1 base from V and 6 from J; bases not matched to a gene: 3. The CDR3 spans 14 residues. Germline values: CDR1 GTSNPN, CDR2 SVGIG (reference sequence). The chain's CDR3 is CAWSDGTSPGELFF. The CDR3, as DNA: TGTGCCTGGAGTGACGGGACTAGCCCCGGGGAGCTGTTTTTT.

The V and J genes are TRBV27 and TRBJ2-2, with 10 bases lining up with TRBD2. The germline V gene has CDR1 MNHEY and CDR2 SMNVEV (reference sequence). V lost 3 bases to trimming and J lost 8 bases; unmatched junction nucleotides: 6. CDR3 length: 15 amino acids. The CDR3 reads CASSFGLAGAGELFF. The CDR3 DNA sequence: TGTGCCAGCAGTTTTGGCCTAGCGGGAGCGGGGGAGCTGTTTTTT.

This clone occurred a few times. The chain couples TRBV5-4 to TRBJ2-5; TRBD1 agrees at 8 bases. This CDR3 contains 14 residues. Germline trimming cut 2 bases from V and 4 bases from J; bases unmatched to any gene: 4. CDR1 and CDR2 from the germline V gene are SGHNT and YYREEE (reference sequence). The CDR3 DNA reads as TGTGCCAGCAGCTTTCAGGGGGCCGGAGAGACCCAGTACTTC. This encodes CASSFQGAGETQYF.

A remark on this clone: Germline is not matched at one junction end, which may reflect a read error. The chain combines TRBV9 with TRBJ1-1, with D perhaps TRBD1 (6 bases). Germline CDR1 and CDR2: SGDLS and YYNGEE. The CDR3 sequence is 13 residues long. This CDR3 is CASSTQGNSEAFF. In DNA form, the CDR3 reads TGTGCCAGCAGCACGCAGGGGAACTCTGAAGCTTTCTTT.

This chain links TRBV28 with TRBJ1-1; D is perhaps TRBD1 (6 bases). The V gene's germline CDR1 is MDHEN and CDR2 SYDVKM. V shed 5 bases and J shed 1 base, with 17 bases lying between them. The length of the CDR3 is 16 residues. CDR3: CASSPHQGQGNTEAFF. CDR3 DNA: TGTGCCAGCAGTCCCCACCAGGGGCAGGGGAACACTGAAGCTTTCTTT.

This rearrangement joins TRBV7-2 to TRBJ1-2; D is perhaps TRBD1 (5 bases). Trimming shortened V by 1 base and J by 7 bases, and 16 bases separated the two germline ends. CDR3 length equals 15 residues. The germline gives CDR1 SGHTA, CDR2 FQGNSA. This CDR3 reads CASSLVGARGLGYTF. The DNA for the CDR3 is TGTGCCAGCAGCTTAGTAGGGGCGCGTGGTCTTGGCTACACCTTC.

The V gene is TRBV27, the J gene TRBJ2-1, with TRBD2 matching 10 bases. Per germline, CDR1 MNHEY and CDR2 SMNVEV (reference sequence). The V gene end was trimmed by 6 bases and the J gene end by 9 bases; junction bases not matched to a gene: 8. CDR3 length equals 14 residues. The CDR3 nucleotides read TGTGCCAGCAGACCGGGACTAGCGATAAGTGAGCAGTTCTTC. Amino acid sequence: CASRPGLAISEQFF.

This clone was recorded only once. The J gene is TRBJ1-3, the V gene TRBV19, with 8 bases that match TRBD1. V gave up 5 bases and J gave up 1 base; unmatched junction bases: 7. The CDR3 is 16 amino acids. The germline CDR1 and CDR2 sequences are LNHDA and SQIVND (reference sequence). The CDR3: CASSGQGLGSGNTIYF. In DNA, the CDR3 is TGTGCCAGTAGTGGACAGGGACTCGGTTCTGGAAACACCATATATTTT.

The rearrangement links TRBV12-3 or TRBV12-4 to TRBJ1-3; D is undetermined. This CDR3 contains 10 residues. Trimming pared 6 bases from V and 10 bases from J, leaving 7 bases between. The CDR3 DNA follows: TGTGCCAGCAGCCGCACAACCATATATTTT. This codes for CASSRTTIYF.

In its sample, this clone was seen a few times. The chain recombines TRBV14 with TRBJ1-2, with 9 bases aligning to TRBD1. The CDR3 totals 14 residues. Germline V gene sequence: CDR1 SGHDN, CDR2 FVKESK. Trimming removed 6 bases from V and 6 bases from J; junction bases left unmatched: 8. CDR3 sequence (DNA): TGTGCCAGCAGTGGAGGACAGGGGCGGGATGGCTACACCTTC. Protein: CASSGGQGRDGYTF.

The V gene is TRBV7-9, the J gene TRBJ1-6; D is perhaps TRBD1 (6 bases). Between the trimmed V and J ends, which lost 5 bases and 13 bases, there was a span of 12 bases. Germline V gives CDR1 SEHNR, CDR2 FQNEAQ (reference sequence). The CDR3 has 12 amino acids. The CDR3 loop is CASSPETGPLHF. In nucleotides, the CDR3 is TGTGCCAGCAGCCCCGAGACAGGTCCCCTCCACTTT.

The genes are TRBV6-6 and TRBJ1-4; D may be TRBD1 (5 bases). This CDR3 spans 14 amino acids. The V gene lost 4 bases and the J gene lost 5 bases, with 11 bases spanning the gap. In germline, CDR1 is MNHNY, CDR2 SVGAGI (reference sequence). The CDR3 bases are TGTGCCAGCAGTTTGGGCAGGGCCAATGAAAAACTGTTTTTT. It codes for CASSLGRANEKLFF.

This clone came up a few times. The gene calls are TRBV6-4 and TRBJ2-2, with a tentative D call TRBD2 (6 bases). Looked up from germline, CDR1 is MRHNA and CDR2 is SNTAGT. The ends were cut back, 6 bases at V and 2 bases at J, with 16 bases in the middle. The CDR3 contains 16 residues. The CDR3 coding sequence is TGTGCCAGCAGCTCGTATAGCGGAAGAAACACCGGGGAGCTGTTTTTT. The encoded protein is CASSSYSGRNTGELFF.

This chain joins TRBV21-1 and TRBJ2-5; no check of the table's D call, TRBD2, against the DNA was made. TRBV21-1 is a known pseudogene. The CDR3 runs to 16 residues. In DNA form, the CDR3 reads TGTGCCAGCAGCTCCCCGGGACTAGCGGGAGAAGAGACCCAGTACTTC. It is translated as CASSSPGLAGEETQYF.

This clone was detected a few times. The V and J genes are TRBV6-2 or TRBV6-3 and TRBJ1-2; 7 bases map to TRBD1. J lost 5 bases, V lost 6 bases, and 9 bases had no gene match. From germline, CDR1 is MNHEY and CDR2 SVGEGT. The CDR3 is made up of 14 amino acids. Here the CDR3 DNA reads TGTGCCAGCAGCTTGACAGGGAGCTTTTATGGCTACACCTTC. This translates into CASSLTGSFYGYTF.

The chain has TRBV30 and TRBJ2-7; 7 bases fit TRBD2. The ends lost 4 bases at V and 7 bases at J; junction bases unmatched: 7. CDR3 length equals 12 residues. Looked up from germline, CDR1 is GTSNPN and CDR2 is SVGIG (reference sequence). The CDR3 sequence: CAWNLGGGEQYF. DNA of the CDR3: TGTGCCTGGAATCTGGGGGGAGGGGAGCAGTACTTC. The variable domain in full, with the rest retrieved from reference TRBV30 and TRBJ2-7, is SQTIHQWPATLVQPVGSPLSLECTVEGTSNPNLYWYRQAAGRGLQLLFYSVGIGQISSEVPQNLSASRPQDRQFILSSKKLLLSDSGFYLCAWNLGGGEQYFGPGTRLTVT.

The chain carries TRBV5-1 and TRBJ2-1; D is unresolved. The CDR3 has 14 amino acids. V lost 3 bases and J lost 8, with 15 bases in between. The germline gives CDR1 SGHRS, CDR2 YFSETQ. CDR3 in DNA: TGCGCCAGCAGCTCTGATCCAATGCCGGATGAGCAGTTCTTC. The encoded protein is CASSSDPMPDEQFF.

The J gene is TRBJ2-4, the V gene TRBV28; possibly TRBD1 for D (6 bases). Germline values: CDR1 MDHEN, CDR2 SYDVKM. This CDR3 spans 18 amino acids. The germline V and J ends were trimmed by 3 bases and 4 bases, with 22 bases remaining between them. Written as DNA, the CDR3 is TGTGCCAGCAGTTTCCCGGCAGGGGAAAGGGCAGGGAAAAACATTCAGTACTTC. Its protein is CASSFPAGERAGKNIQYF. Together with reference TRBV28 and TRBJ2-4, the CDR3 gives the full variable domain: DVKVTQSSRYLVKRTGEKVFLECVQDMDHENMFWYRQDPGLGLRLIYFSYDVKMKEKGDIPEGYSVSREKKERFSLILESASTNQTSMYLCASSFPAGERAGKNIQYFGAGTRLSVL.

This clone was counted between two and nine times. The chain couples TRBV2 to TRBJ2-3; 11 nucleotides agree with TRBD2. J lost 0 bases, V lost 4 bases, and 12 bases had no gene match. CDR3 length equals 19 residues. Germline CDR1 SNHLY, CDR2 FYNNEI. The CDR3 loop reads CASSVGLAGGPASTDTQYF. In DNA, the CDR3 is TGTGCCAGCAGTGTTGGGCTAGCGGGAGGACCCGCTAGCACAGATACGCAGTATTTT.

This sequence joins TRBV7-6 and TRBJ2-2; D perhaps matches TRBD2 (7 bases). V lost 7 bases and J lost 10, with 25 bases in between. CDR3 length: 16 residues. Looked up from germline, CDR1 is SGHVS and CDR2 is FNYEAQ. The CDR3 sequence is CASTGAGGHSSLELFF. The CDR3 DNA sequence: TGTGCCAGCACGGGGGCCGGGGGGCACAGTAGTTTGGAGCTGTTTTTT. Drawing the rest from reference TRBV7-6 and TRBJ2-2, the complete variable domain is GAGVSQSPRYKVTKRGQDVALRCDPISGHVSLYWYRQALGQGPEFLTYFNYEAQQDKSGLPNDRFSAERPEGSISTLTIQRTEQRDSAMYRCASTGAGGHSSLELFFGEGSRLTVL.

The rearrangement joins TRBV28 to TRBJ1-5, with a tentative D call TRBD1 (5 bases). The length of the CDR3 is 17 residues. The germline gives CDR1 MDHEN, CDR2 SYDVKM. V lost 6 bases and J lost 0, with 18 bases in between. The chain's CDR3 is CASRLPEGLSSNQPQHF. The CDR3 bases are TGTGCCAGCAGGCTCCCCGAGGGACTGAGTAGCAATCAGCCCCAGCATTTT.

The V and J genes are TRBV7-3 and TRBJ2-3, with a possible D match to TRBD2 (6 bases). Germline-derived CDR1 and CDR2 are SGHTA and FQGTGA. V was clipped by 8 bases and J by 4 bases, with 13 bases between them. The CDR3 has 13 residues. In nucleotides, the CDR3 is TGTGCCAGCGCCCCAGGCGGGGCAGATACGCAGTATTTT. Its protein is CASAPGGADTQYF.

J is TRBJ2-7 and V is TRBV7-2; D might be TRBD2 (5 bases). The V gene lost 0 bases and the J gene lost 2 bases, with 5 bases spanning the gap. The CDR3 totals 13 residues. Germline CDR1 and CDR2: SGHTA and FQGNSA. CDR3 DNA: TGTGCCAGCAGCTTAGCGCGGGCCTACGAGCAGTACTTC. Its protein is CASSLARAYEQYF.

V is TRBV4-1 and J is TRBJ2-1, with 14 bases that match TRBD2. Germline-derived CDR1 and CDR2 are MGHRA and YSYEKL. V dropped 6 bases and J dropped 5; count of bases not matched to a gene: 3. The CDR3 is made up of 15 amino acids. The CDR3 here is CASRAGLAGDNEQFF. The CDR3 region has the DNA TGCGCCAGCAGAGCGGGACTAGCGGGAGACAATGAGCAGTTCTTC.